The source of this TCR beta chain is a study of post-analysis software for immune sequencing data. Study-wide points: In patients, TRBV5-6, TRBV5-1 and TRBV20-1 belonged to five or six TRBV segments found more frequently than in controls.

Note on this clonotype: The antigen is not known.

This CDR3 contains 12 residues. CDR1 and CDR2 from the germline V gene are DFQATT and SNEGSKA (reference sequence). The library was made from cDNA and included unique molecular identifiers. TCRdb analysed the PCR reads with MiXCR anew, one entry per CDR3 protein. The sample has approximately 570,000 distinct CDR3 sequences; about 40% are singletons. Source material: blood. This chain joins TRBV20-1 and TRBJ2-4; unclear D gene. The last part of the DNA fits TRBJ2-7 better; the J call may be wrong. The TCR sequence derives from a girl aged 5-17 years with multiple sclerosis. Here the CDR3 DNA reads TGCAGTGCCCCGGGCCTTTCCTACGAGCAGTACTTC. This encodes CSAPGLSYEQYF.